The next 14 T cell receptor beta chains were all read from a single sample in a study of identical twins. TCRdb re-called the 5' RACE reads through MiXCR, storing one row per CDR3 protein. Of 210,000 or so distinct CDR3 sequences listed, around 6.9% are singletons. This same sample was also part of a study on yellow fever vaccine responses in identical twins.

The sample comprised memory (CD45RO+) T cells sorted from blood. The origin of the receptors is a young woman in good health.

At least ten counts were recorded for this clonotype. The chain carries TRBV12-3 or TRBV12-4 and TRBJ2-5; D unresolved. CDR3 size: 11 residues. V dropped 4 bases and J dropped 7 bases, with 7 bases sitting between them. The CDR3, as DNA: TGTGCCAGCAGTTCACAACGGACCCAGTACTTC. Protein: CASSSQRTQYF.

This clonotype was detected ten times or more. The chain combines TRBV12-3 or TRBV12-4 with TRBJ2-1; D is perhaps TRBD1 (6 bases). Trimming shortened V by 7 bases and J by 6 bases, and 16 bases separated the two germline ends. This CDR3 is 14 amino acids long. The CDR3: CASTNSGALNEQFF. The CDR3 DNA follows: TGTGCCAGCACCAACTCAGGGGCCCTCAATGAGCAGTTCTTC.

At least ten counts were recorded for this clonotype. The J gene is TRBJ2-1, the V gene TRBV6-5; tentative D call: TRBD2 (6 bases). Trimming pared 6 bases from V and 7 bases from J, leaving 16 bases between. Germline assignment: CDR1 MNHEY and CDR2 SVGAGI. The CDR3 sequence is 14 residues long. The CDR3 region has the DNA TGTGCCAGCAGCTACCGGGACTCTTTTAATGAGCAGTTCTTC. It is translated as CASSYRDSFNEQFF.

The chain has TRBV6-5 and TRBJ2-4, with D perhaps matching TRBD2 (7 bases). Germline CDR1 is MNHEY and CDR2 is SVGAGI. The CDR3 extends over 17 amino acids. The V end was cut by 2 bases, the J end by 2 bases, with 16 bases between. The CDR3, as DNA: TGTGCCAGCAGTTACCGGGGGGCAGCGGGGTCCAAAAACATTCAGTACTTC. It yields the protein CASSYRGAAGSKNIQYF.

This clonotype was picked up a small number of times. The CDR3 reads CASSPTGTAAFF. The DNA for the CDR3 is TGTGCCAGCAGTCCGACAGGGACGGCGGCTTTCTTT. The genes are TRBV2 and TRBJ1-1, with 7 nucleotides matching TRBD1. The CDR3 has 12 residues. In germline, CDR1 is SNHLY, CDR2 FYNNEI. Losses at the gene ends were 5 bases for V and 11 bases for J; bases not matched to a gene: 8.

This clonotype was recorded a few times. The rearrangement links TRBV24-1 to TRBJ2-2; D may be TRBD2 (7 bases). Per the germline V gene, CDR1 is KGHDR and CDR2 is SFDVKD. V was clipped by 4 bases and J by 6 bases, with 14 bases between them. CDR3 size: 15 residues. This chain's CDR3 is CATSEGGLVSGELFF. The CDR3 coding sequence is TGTGCCACCAGTGAGGGGGGGCTTGTGTCCGGGGAGCTGTTTTTT.

This clonotype was counted many times. The chain carries TRBV5-1 and TRBJ2-7; 10 bases agree with TRBD2. CDR3 length: 15 amino acids. The V gene end was trimmed by 4 bases and the J gene end by 3 bases; junction bases not matched to a gene: 7. Germline assignment: CDR1 SGHRS and CDR2 YFSETQ. The CDR3 nucleotides read TGCGCCAGCAGCGCCTTCCTAGCGGGAGTCTACGAGCAGTACTTC. Protein product: CASSAFLAGVYEQYF.

The chain employs TRBV5-5 and TRBJ1-2; 11 bases are a match to TRBD1. CDR3 length equals 14 residues. V was pared by 4 bases and J by 5 bases, with 4 bases of the junction left unmatched. The germline gives CDR1 SGHKS, CDR2 YYEKEE (reference sequence). CDR3 sequence reads: CASSGTGGGYGYTF. The CDR3 DNA sequence: TGTGCCAGCAGCGGGACAGGGGGAGGATATGGCTACACCTTC.

The chain recombines TRBV10-2 with TRBJ1-4, with a tentative D call TRBD1 (6 bases). Germline V gene sequence: CDR1 WSHSY, CDR2 SAAADI. Trimming pared 7 bases from V and 4 bases from J, leaving 16 bases between. The CDR3 loop spans 15 amino acids. Here the CDR3 DNA reads TGCGCCAGCAACCCTGGGGGCAGGGTTAATGAAAAACTGTTTTTT. Translation: CASNPGGRVNEKLFF.

This clonotype was counted ten times or more. The genes are TRBV20-1 and TRBJ2-1, with 8 bases aligning to TRBD2. The CDR3 contains 14 residues. Trimming cost V 8 bases and J 6 bases; bases outside gene matches: 12. Germline V CDR1 and CDR2: DFQATT, SNEGSKA (reference sequence). CDR3 sequence reads: CSRAGVQDFNEQFF. In DNA form, the CDR3 reads TGCAGTAGAGCGGGAGTGCAGGATTTCAATGAGCAGTTCTTC.

This chain links TRBV12-3 or TRBV12-4 with TRBJ2-2; maybe TRBD1 (5 bases). Between the trimmed V and J ends, which lost 6 bases and 2 bases, there was a span of 10 bases. CDR3 size: 14 residues. The CDR3 loop is CASRAGFNTGELFF. CDR3 DNA sequence: TGTGCCAGCAGGGCAGGGTTCAACACCGGGGAGCTGTTTTTT.

This clonotype was counted between two and nine times. The chain combines TRBV4-2 with TRBJ2-3, with 7 bases aligning to TRBD1. Germline assignment: CDR1 LGHNA and CDR2 YNFKEQ. J was trimmed by 0 bases and V by 4 bases; bases with no gene match: 7. The CDR3 has 16 residues. The DNA for the CDR3 is TGTGCCAGCAGCCCCCGCCAAGGGGGCAGCACAGATACGCAGTATTTT. The encoded protein is CASSPRQGGSTDTQYF.

This clonotype showed up just a few times. The rearrangement joins TRBV10-2 to TRBJ2-3; 8 bases line up with TRBD2. Trimming took 10 bases from V and 5 from J; bases not matched to a gene: 5. This CDR3 contains 12 residues. Germline V lookup: CDR1 WSHSY, CDR2 SAAADI. Here the CDR3 reads CAMRGDGDTQYF. CDR3 coding DNA: TGCGCCATGCGGGGGGACGGAGATACGCAGTATTTT.

In its sample, this clonotype was seen a few times. This CDR3 reads CAWTDRQATEAFF. The CDR3 DNA follows: TGTGCCTGGACGGATCGACAGGCCACTGAAGCTTTCTTT. The V and J genes are TRBV30 and TRBJ1-1; D is perhaps TRBD1 (6 bases). This CDR3 is built from 13 residues. The germline V and J ends were trimmed by 4 bases and 4 bases, with 13 bases remaining between them. Germline V gives CDR1 GTSNPN, CDR2 SVGIG (reference sequence).